This TCR beta chain originates from a study of molecular identifiers for immune sequencing clone quantification. MiXCR, applied by TCRdb to the PCR reads, yields one record per CDR3 protein. The sample has more than 450,000 distinct CDR3 sequences; about 26% are singletons. The CDR3 contains 14 residues. Trimming took 1 base from V and 7 from J, leaving 13 bases between them. The germline CDR1 and CDR2 sequences are SQVTM and ANQGSEA. This clonotype was picked up many times. The sequence was obtained from a human donor in good health. Some libraries in this study had Jurkat cell RNA spiked in. Specimen: naive CD8+ T cells from blood, with Jurkat cell RNA spiked in. As to subset: FACS-sorted CD8+CD4-CCR7+CD45RA+ naive T cells. V is TRBV29-1 and J is TRBJ2-2, with D tentatively TRBD1 (7 bases). CDR3 in DNA: TGCAGCGTTGAAGGCGGGACAGCTGACGGGGAGCTGTTTTTT. Encoded protein: CSVEGGTADGELFF.